These 5 T cell receptor beta chains originate from one sample sequenced in a study of blood T cell repertoires in COVID-19 (dated by TCRdb to the early 2020s). Receptor amplification or capture employed the immunoSEQ multiplex PCR assay. Sourced from immuneACCESS, this table was stored by TCRdb with only in-frame sequences that have V and J called. A share of the clones is absent; for the studies checked, an unresolved V gene accounts for under half, and the remainder has no known explanation. Across this sample there are more than 85,000 clones, with nearly 90% seen only once. Around 2% of the sample rests with the top ten. The sequenced sample consisted of peripheral blood. The receptors were gathered from a man in his fifties with active COVID-19.

The chain carries TRBV4-1 and TRBJ2-7; D might be TRBD1 (6 bases). Germline-derived CDR1 and CDR2 are MGHRA and YSYEKL. There are 14 residues in the CDR3. Trimming removed 6 bases at V and 6 bases at J, with 18 bases between. CDR3 region: CASSYRVFSPEQYF. CDR3 in DNA: TGCGCCAGCAGTTACAGGGTTTTCTCCCCCGAGCAGTACTTC.

The chain employs TRBV6-4 and TRBJ1-1, with a tentative D call TRBD1 (5 bases). Trimming shortened V by 7 bases and J by 5 bases, and 17 bases separated the two germline ends. There are 14 residues in the CDR3. The germline gives CDR1 MRHNA, CDR2 SNTAGT. CDR3 bases: TGTGCCAGCAAGGCCTCCGGGGGTGGAACTGAAGCTTTCTTT. Its protein is CASKASGGGTEAFF.

This clone occurred once. The genes are TRBV10-2 and TRBJ2-7; TRBD1 matches 9 bases. Trimming removed 0 bases from V and 6 bases from J; junction bases left unmatched: 3. The CDR3 consists of 14 residues. CDR1 and CDR2 from the germline V gene are WSHSY and SAAADI. CDR3 sequence (DNA): TGCGCCAGCAGTGAGTCGGGACAGGGTAGCGAGCAGTACTTC. It is translated as CASSESGQGSEQYF.

This clone appeared a single time. The V and J genes are TRBV6-5 and TRBJ2-1; a weak D match, TRBD1 (5 bases). Germline lookup yields CDR1 MNHEY and CDR2 SVGAGI. The length of the CDR3 is 11 residues. V lost 4 bases and J lost 10, with 8 bases in between. The CDR3 nucleotides read TGTGCCAGCAGTTTCCAGGGCGAGCAGTTCTTC. Protein: CASSFQGEQFF.

The genes are TRBV3-1 (or the pseudogene TRBV3-2) and TRBJ1-2, with D uncertain. Germline loops: CDR1 LGHDT, CDR2 YNNKEL (reference sequence). V dropped 1 base and J dropped 9 bases, with 15 bases sitting between them. This CDR3 is built from 14 residues. CDR3 sequence reads: CASSQGRGYESYTF. CDR3 bases: TGTGCCAGCAGCCAAGGACGGGGATATGAAAGCTACACCTTC.